These 13 T cell receptor beta chains originate from one sample sequenced in a study of response to subunit inactivated influenza vaccine. TCRdb fed the RT-PCR reads into MiXCR, producing one record per CDR3 protein. The table shows about 160,000 distinct CDR3 sequences, with 9.5% to 12% occurring only once. Source: CD8+ T cells sorted from PBMCs, taken approximately 25 months after vaccination. Receptor source: a man aged 50 to 75 who received an inactivated influenza vaccine.

About this clonotype: A much larger clone is a single base away; this may be a read error. The chain is built from TRBV20-1 and TRBJ1-2, with TRBD1 matching 11 bases. The CDR3 is 16 amino acids. Germline assignment: CDR1 DFQATT and CDR2 SNEGSKA (reference sequence). The CDR3 region has the DNA TGCTGTGCTAGAGGACAGGGGGCAAGGACTAACTATGGCTACACCTTC. This encodes CCARGQGARTNYGYTF.

The rearrangement links TRBV7-8 to TRBJ2-7; 9 bases fit TRBD2. Germline assignment: CDR1 SGHVS and CDR2 FQNEAQ. This CDR3 contains 14 residues. The V gene end was trimmed by 1 base and the J gene end by 7 bases; junction bases not matched to a gene: 5. CDR3 loop: CASSLDGLAREQYF. CDR3 nucleotide sequence: TGTGCCAGCAGCTTAGACGGACTAGCGAGGGAGCAGTACTTC. The full variable domain, completed using reference TRBV7-8 and TRBJ2-7, is GAGVSQSPRYKVAKRGQDVALRCDPISGHVSLFWYQQALGQGPEFLTYFQNEAQLDKSGLPSDRFFAERPEGSVSTLKIQRTQQEDSAVYLCASSLDGLAREQYFGPGTRLTVT.

This clonotype appeared a few times. This chain links TRBV7-9 with TRBJ2-7; D might be TRBD2 (6 bases). Per germline, CDR1 SEHNR and CDR2 FQNEAQ (reference sequence). The CDR3 extends over 16 amino acids. V lost 1 base and J 1 base, leaving 14 bases between the germline ends. This chain's CDR3 is CASSLVSRAGSYEQYF. DNA of the CDR3: TGTGCCAGCAGCTTAGTGTCCCGGGCGGGATCCTACGAGCAGTACTTC.

The chain recombines TRBV7-6 with TRBJ2-3; TRBD2 aligns across 9 bases. The CDR3 has 19 amino acids. V trimming: 5 bases; J trimming: 0 bases; junction bases outside the gene matches: 15. The germline CDR1 and CDR2 sequences are SGHVS and FNYEAQ. CDR3 amino acids: CASSRRPSGAISSTDTQYF. The CDR3, as DNA: TGTGCCAGCAGCCGCCGTCCTAGCGGGGCAATTTCTAGCACAGATACGCAGTATTTT.

This chain uses TRBV4-2 with TRBJ2-3; the D is unclear. The CDR3 loop spans 16 amino acids. V was cut by 0 bases and J by 6 bases, with 16 bases left in between. CDR1 LGHNA and CDR2 YNFKEQ come from the germline V gene. CDR3 in DNA: TGTGCCAGCAGCCAAGAGAATAGCTCCCCCTCGGATACGCAGTATTTT. Translating gives CASSQENSSPSDTQYF.

This clonotype has a count of ten or more. The gene calls are TRBV27 and TRBJ2-3; weak D call: TRBD2 (5 bases). CDR3 length equals 14 residues. Looked up from germline, CDR1 is MNHEY and CDR2 is SMNVEV (reference sequence). V was shortened by 3 bases and J by 1 base, with 8 bases between the two germline ends. The CDR3 loop is CASSFDYRTDTQYF. The CDR3 coding sequence is TGTGCCAGCAGTTTCGACTACCGCACAGATACGCAGTATTTT.

The table lists this clonotype with a few counts. The gene calls are TRBV20-1 and TRBJ1-5; tentatively, D is TRBD1 (5 bases). This CDR3 contains 14 residues. Germline CDR1 DFQATT, CDR2 SNEGSKA (reference sequence). V was cut by 6 bases and J by 0 bases, with 12 bases left in between. Here the CDR3 DNA reads TGCAGTGCCAAGACAGATTATAGCAATCAGCCCCAGCATTTT. Encoded protein: CSAKTDYSNQPQHF.

The chain combines TRBV6-5 with TRBJ2-5; 9 positions agree with TRBD1. Germline loops: CDR1 MNHEY, CDR2 SVGAGI. The V and J ends lost 2 bases and 2 bases, in that order; junction bases with no gene match: 6. CDR3 length equals 16 residues. The CDR3 sequence: CASSYGDRVWQETQYF. For the CDR3, the DNA is TGTGCCAGCAGTTACGGGGACAGGGTATGGCAAGAGACCCAGTACTTC.

This chain links TRBV7-8 with TRBJ2-1; D is ambiguous. V lost 4 bases and J lost 4, with 8 bases in between. This CDR3 is 13 amino acids long. Germline CDR1 SGHVS, CDR2 FQNEAQ. In DNA form, the CDR3 reads TGTGCCAGCAGCTCTACAGAGTACAATGAGCAGTTCTTC. The encoded protein is CASSSTEYNEQFF.

This chain uses TRBV12-3 or TRBV12-4 with TRBJ2-1, with D tentatively TRBD1 (6 bases). Trimming removed 5 bases at V and 9 bases at J, with 11 bases between. The CDR3 covers 12 residues. CDR3 DNA sequence: TGTGCCAGCAGTGGGCAAGGGGGTGAGCAGTTCTTC. Residues: CASSGQGGEQFF.

V usage is TRBV28 and J usage is TRBJ1-2, with D unclear. This CDR3 has 16 residues. The ends were cut back, 5 bases at V and 5 bases at J, with 21 bases in the middle. Looked up from germline, CDR1 is MDHEN and CDR2 is SYDVKM. For the CDR3, the DNA is TGTGCCAGCAGTATATCCCCCCGGGGAGGAGTGTATGGCTACACCTTC. Its translation is CASSISPRGGVYGYTF.

A few counts support this clonotype. The chain is built from TRBV2 and TRBJ2-7; D remains unclear. V lost 6 bases to trimming and J lost 2 bases, with 5 bases between them. Looked up from germline, CDR1 is SNHLY and CDR2 is FYNNEI. This CDR3 contains 11 residues. The CDR3 sequence: CASRSTYEQYF. Here the CDR3 DNA reads TGTGCCAGCAGGAGCACCTACGAGCAGTACTTC.

The CDR3 is CASSRQGAEAFF. The CDR3 DNA sequence: TGTGCCAGCAGCCGACAGGGAGCTGAAGCTTTCTTT. This chain uses TRBV7-9 with TRBJ1-1, with 7 bases that match TRBD1. J was trimmed by 6 bases and V by 5 bases; bases with no gene match: 3. There are 12 residues in the CDR3. Germline CDR1 SEHNR, CDR2 FQNEAQ (reference sequence).